This TCR beta chain appears in the sequencing data of a study of blood T cell repertoires in COVID-19. J was trimmed by 3 bases and V by 3 bases; bases with no gene match: 9. In germline, CDR1 is SGHDT, CDR2 YYEEEE. The CDR3 loop spans 17 amino acids. Clones were sequenced by immunoSEQ multiplex PCR, and TCRdb holds only the in-frame ones, with some missing. The sample holds 260,000 or so clones, around 82% seen once. Participant age was roughly 18 to 90 years, and participants resided in around 24 US areas. Within 2 weeks of study entry, exposed participants had contacted a PCR-confirmed or clinician-diagnosed COVID-19 case.

The clonotype originates from a middle-aged woman who had been exposed to COVID-19. Sequenced material: PBMCs or T cells enriched from blood (not recorded which). The chain uses TRBV5-6 and TRBJ1-2, with 12 bases that match TRBD1. The CDR3 sequence: CASSSPGTGGSHYGYTF. The CDR3 DNA follows: TGTGCCAGCAGCTCCCCCGGGACAGGGGGCAGTCACTATGGCTACACCTTC.